This T cell receptor beta chain was captured in a study of shared clonotypes between healthy human individuals. As for the study in general: CD8 memory received one plate per donor, CD8 naive two, CD4 memory three and CD4 naive three.

Repertoires were generated with immunoSEQ multiplex PCR, while TCRdb's copy carries only in-frame clones and drops some. This table has about 1.4 million clones, roughly 96% appearing once. HIV-negative, healthy adults without recent acute infections or vaccinations were the donors. Naive CD4+ cells were CD45RA-selected; the remaining cells were memory. A remark on this clone: Other DNA sequences within the sample encode an identical CDR3.

The sequence derives from a man younger than 45 in good health. The sample was naive CD4+ T cells sorted from blood. Subset noted: CD45RA+ positively selected.

CDR3 nucleotide sequence: TGCGCCAGCAGTCCAGGGGGGGGAGATACGCAGTATTTT. This encodes CASSPGGGDTQYF. The rearrangement links TRBV10-2 to TRBJ2-3; D possibly matches TRBD1 or TRBD2 (7 bases each). The CDR3 runs to 13 residues. Trimming pared 5 bases from V and 5 bases from J, leaving 11 bases between. Germline assignment: CDR1 WSHSY and CDR2 SAAADI.